This TCR beta chain was profiled in a study of T cell repertoires in cytomegalovirus infection. Study-wide context: As its CMV epitopes, the study selected recently identified HLA-C-restricted and well-studied HLA-B-restricted targets. Public TCR beta signatures were indicative of both CMV infection and a matching HLA type.

TCRdb fed the reads into MiXCR, producing one record per CDR3 protein. The table records 80,000 to 90,000 distinct CDR3 sequences, around half of them present only once. With regard to this clonotype: The antigen is not known.

General study findings and limits: Frequencies of public TCR beta families were cumulated, and this identified carriers of CMV plus the relevant HLA. In two of eight donors, the top clonotype was HLA-C-restricted CMV-specific.

The CDR3 covers 17 residues. V trimming: 2 bases; J trimming: 1 base; junction bases outside the gene matches: 10. CDR1 and CDR2 from the germline V gene are SGHNT and YYREEE (reference sequence). The material was CD8+ T cells from cultured PBMCs, obtained from culture after CMV antigen stimulation. The rearrangement joins TRBV5-4 to TRBJ2-3, with TRBD2 matching 7 bases. The source is a human donor in good health (CMV status not recorded). Some clones in this sample may be carry-over from other donors' samples. CDR3 nucleotides: TGTGCCAGCAGCTTCTTAGTCGCGAGCGGGGGCACAGATACGCAGTATTTT. This encodes CASSFLVASGGTDTQYF.